This T cell receptor beta chain derives from a study of T cells in localized non-small cell lung cancer. Overall study findings and caveats: Detection in adjacent lung was observed for a median 57 of the top 100 tumor clones. Only one tumor region was sequenced, so heterogeneity remains possible. Those with higher blood T cell density had longer overall survival. Adjacent uninvolved lung had the highest clonality, suggesting focused antigen responses.

As concerns this clone: Its antigen is as yet unknown.

Trimming removed 5 bases from V and 2 bases from J, with 16 bases in between. The CDR3 is 16 amino acids. CDR1 and CDR2 from the germline V gene are MDHEN and SYDVKM. Method: immunoSEQ multiplex PCR; TCRdb's copy keeps in-frame clones and lacks some. The data hold some 90,000 clones, with roughly 86% observed a single time. This receptor was taken from a man between 40 and 75 years old with stage I squamous cell lung carcinoma. The source material was peripheral blood, sampled before any cancer treatment. The chain uses TRBV28 and TRBJ2-1; D possibly corresponds to TRBD1 (6 bases). The CDR3 DNA is TGTGCCAGCAGTATGAGGACAGCAATTACCTACAATGAGCAGTTCTTC. It encodes CASSMRTAITYNEQFF.